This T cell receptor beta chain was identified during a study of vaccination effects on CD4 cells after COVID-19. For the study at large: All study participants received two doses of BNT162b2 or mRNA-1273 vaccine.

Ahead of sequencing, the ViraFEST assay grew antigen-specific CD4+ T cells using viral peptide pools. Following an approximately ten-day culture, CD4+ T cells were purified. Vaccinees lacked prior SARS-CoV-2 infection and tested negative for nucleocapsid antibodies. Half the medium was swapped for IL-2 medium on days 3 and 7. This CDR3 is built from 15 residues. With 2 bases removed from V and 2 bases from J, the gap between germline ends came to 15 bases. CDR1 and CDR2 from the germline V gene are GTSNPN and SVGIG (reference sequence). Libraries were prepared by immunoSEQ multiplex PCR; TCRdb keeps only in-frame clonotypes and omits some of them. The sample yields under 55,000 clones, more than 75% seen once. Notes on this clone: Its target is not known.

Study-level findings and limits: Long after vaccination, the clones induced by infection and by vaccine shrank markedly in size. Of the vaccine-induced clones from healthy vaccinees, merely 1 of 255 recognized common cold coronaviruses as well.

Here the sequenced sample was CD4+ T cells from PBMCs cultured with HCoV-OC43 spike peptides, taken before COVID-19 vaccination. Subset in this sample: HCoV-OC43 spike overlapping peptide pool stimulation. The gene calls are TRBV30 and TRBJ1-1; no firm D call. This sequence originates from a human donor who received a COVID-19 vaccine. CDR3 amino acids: CAWSSMLRVNTEAFF. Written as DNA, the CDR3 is TGTGCCTGGAGTTCAATGTTAAGGGTTAACACTGAAGCTTTCTTT. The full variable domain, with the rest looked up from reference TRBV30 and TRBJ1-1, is SQTIHQWPATLVQPVGSPLSLECTVEGTSNPNLYWYRQAAGRGLQLLFYSVGIGQISSEVPQNLSASRPQDRQFILSSKKLLLSDSGFYLCAWSSMLRVNTEAFFGQGTRLTVV.